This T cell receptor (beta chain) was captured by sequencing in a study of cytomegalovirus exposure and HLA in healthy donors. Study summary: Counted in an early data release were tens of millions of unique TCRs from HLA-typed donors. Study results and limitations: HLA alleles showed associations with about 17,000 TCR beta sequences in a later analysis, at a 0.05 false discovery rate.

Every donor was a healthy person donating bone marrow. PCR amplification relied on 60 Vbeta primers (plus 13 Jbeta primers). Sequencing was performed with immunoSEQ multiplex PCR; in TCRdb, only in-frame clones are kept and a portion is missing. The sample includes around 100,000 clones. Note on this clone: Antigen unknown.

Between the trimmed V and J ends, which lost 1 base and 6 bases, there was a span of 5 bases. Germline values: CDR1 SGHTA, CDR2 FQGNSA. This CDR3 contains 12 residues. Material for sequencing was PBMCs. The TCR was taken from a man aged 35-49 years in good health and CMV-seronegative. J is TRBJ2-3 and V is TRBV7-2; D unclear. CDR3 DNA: TGTGCCAGCAGCTTAGACGAGGATACGCAGTATTTT. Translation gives CASSLDEDTQYF.